The present TCR beta chain was sequenced within a study of shared clonotypes between healthy human individuals (dated by TCRdb to the early 2020s). General notes on the study: Three men and a couple of women, aged 18 to 49 years, made up the cohort. For each donor, CD4 naive and CD4 memory were each given three plates, CD8 naive was given two plates, and CD8 memory was given one plate. To estimate repertoire size and how much clonotypes are shared between individuals, the study performed deep sequencing of blood TCR repertoires from about 5 healthy adults. To increase sequencing depth and limit assay-specific biases, different laboratories used diverse techniques to prepare libraries and sequence TCR repertoires. Leukapheresis yielded between about 0.9 and 8.9 billion PBMCs per donor. Study-wide findings and limitations: Naive subsets generally had larger estimated clonotype richness than memory subsets. Clonotypes shared by all four sorted-subset donors showed higher generation probabilities than non-shared clonotypes. The small number of donors limited the genetic and exposure-history diversity represented. Rarefaction of sorted-subset datasets indicated incomplete sequencing despite the large sequencing depth. Pairwise subsampling led to the expectation that sequencing depth would affect the degree of clonotype sharing among donors. Sampling was limited to blood, and TCR repertoires in tissue likely differ from TCR repertoires in blood. Approximately 5% of naive CD4, around 3.5% of naive CD8, about 2.4% of memory CD4, and over 0.35% of memory CD8 clonotypes were shared across several donors.

The donors were healthy, HIV-negative adults who had no recently reported acute infections or vaccinations. Every donor was a Caucasian adult living in Nashville, Tennessee, USA. CD4+ T cells were enriched through magnetic negative selection, after which naive cells were positively selected on CD45RA and the remaining negative fraction served as the memory subset. After blood collection by leukapheresis, PBMCs were isolated using Ficoll-Histopaque density gradient centrifugation and then cryopreserved in the vapor phase of liquid nitrogen. Purity and quantity of every magnetically sorted T cell population were checked by analytical flow cytometry. Genomic DNA was isolated from each sorted fraction and quantified by UV absorbance on a Nanodrop 2000c. Using the deep immunoSEQ assay, multiplex PCR amplified TCR CDR3 regions from genomic DNA. For each cell subset, the extracted genomic DNA was distributed evenly across all wells of several immunoSEQ 96-well plates, and each plate served as one replicate. For sorted subsets, about 220 ng of genomic DNA, equivalent to some 33,000 T cell genomes, went into each replicate PCR. The purified libraries were quantified using a Qubit 3.0 fluorometer, sized with a Bioanalyzer 2100, and then quantified again using the KAPA Library Quantification kit. Every immunoSEQ 96-well plate was sequenced on a separate single-read 150-cycle Illumina NextSeq 550 flow cell. For the original study's pipeline: Because the immunoSEQ output included only junctional sequences and no quality scores, the filtering could not be the same as the filtering used for full-length reads. Sequences were annotated with PyIR, a Python wrapper for IgBLAST v1.9, using IMGT germline references to assign V/J genes and CDR3. Reads with weak V/J assignments (E-value above 1e-6), missing CDR3, stop codons, out-of-frame junctions, or ambiguous translated residues were removed. V3J clonotypes were defined as sequences sharing the same inferred V gene, J gene, and CDR3 amino acid sequence. To compute the percentage overlap between repertoires, the number of shared unique clonotypes was divided by the size of the smaller repertoire. RTK rarefaction, the Chao1 estimator, and Recon v2.1 estimates of unobserved clonotypes were used to assess repertoire richness. Generation probabilities for all TCRbeta clonotypes obtained by the gDNA method from several donors were computed using OLGA. What TCRdb holds here is the immuneACCESS table cut down to in-frame rearrangements. Part of the clones is not present; checked against another copy, under half of the missing clones reflect an unresolved V gene, and the others are unexplained. That table furnishes V, J and clone size, whereas the DNA furnished D and trimming. Across this sample there are approximately 1,000,000 clones, with approximately 80% seen only once. The ten biggest clones cover roughly 0.82% of the sample.

Turning to this clone: The antigen this receptor binds is unknown. Base qualities are not provided; no much larger clone lies one nucleotide away.

Sequences were obtained from memory CD4+ T cells from PBMCs. The cell subset or site tag for this specimen amounts to: CD45RA-negative fraction. The receptor was derived from a man younger than 35 in good health. Some clones in this sample may be carry-over from other donors' samples.

This receptor has the CDR3 CASREGQGLNYGYTF. The sequence in DNA is TGTGCCAGCAGAGAGGGACAGGGCCTAAACTATGGCTACACCTTC. In this chain, TRBV28 is recombined with TRBJ1-2, with TRBD1 matching 9 junction bases. For CDR1 and CDR2, the germline V gene lists MDHEN and SYDVKM. CDR3 length: 15 amino acids, cysteine to phenylalanine. Only CDR3 DNA is held: 45 bases, read in frame from base 1. V lost 6 bases and J lost 2 bases, and the count of bases not matched to a germline gene is 7.